These 4 T cell receptor beta chains originate from one sample sequenced in a study of cytomegalovirus exposure and HLA in healthy donors. Both 60 Vbeta primers and 13 Jbeta primers went into the PCR. TCRdb's table, derived via immunoSEQ multiplex PCR, lists solely in-frame clones and lacks some. The sample lists some 110,000 clones; 55% to 75% were seen once. The sample comprised PBMCs. All receptors derive from a man aged 30 to 45 in good health and CMV-seropositive.

This chain connects TRBV2 to TRBJ1-6; 7 bases align to TRBD1. The CDR3 totals 18 residues. V shed 7 bases and J 7 bases; nucleotides not matched to a gene: 19. Looked up from germline, CDR1 is SNHLY and CDR2 is FYNNEI. CDR3 bases: TGTGCCAGCACCTTACAGTGGGGACAGTTTGCAGGGAATTCACCCCTCCACTTT. It translates to CASTLQWGQFAGNSPLHF.

This chain connects TRBV19 to TRBJ1-4; D may be TRBD1 (6 bases). Deletions cut 5 bases from V and 3 bases from J, with 13 bases between. The CDR3 loop spans 15 amino acids. Germline CDR1 LNHDA, CDR2 SQIVND (reference sequence). Here the CDR3 reads CASSVTGLPNEKLFF. The DNA of the CDR3 is TGTGCCAGTAGTGTAACAGGGCTACCTAATGAAAAACTGTTTTTT.

The V gene is TRBV5-1, the J gene TRBJ2-1, with TRBD2 matching over 11 bases. The CDR3 is 15 amino acids. The J segment lost 4 bases and the V segment lost 2 bases, leaving 2 bases of the junction unmatched. The germline CDR1 and CDR2 sequences are SGHRS and YFSETQ. As DNA, the CDR3 is TGCGCCAGCAGCTTAGGGACTAGCGGATACAATGAGCAGTTCTTC. Amino acid sequence: CASSLGTSGYNEQFF.

The V gene is TRBV7-6, the J gene TRBJ1-1, with 8 bases identical to TRBD1. Looked up from germline, CDR1 is SGHVS and CDR2 is FNYEAQ. The CDR3 runs to 14 residues. V was pared by 5 bases and J by 4 bases, with 6 bases of the junction left unmatched. The CDR3 loop is CASSNDRGVTEAFF. CDR3 in DNA: TGTGCCAGCAGCAACGACAGGGGAGTCACTGAAGCTTTCTTT.